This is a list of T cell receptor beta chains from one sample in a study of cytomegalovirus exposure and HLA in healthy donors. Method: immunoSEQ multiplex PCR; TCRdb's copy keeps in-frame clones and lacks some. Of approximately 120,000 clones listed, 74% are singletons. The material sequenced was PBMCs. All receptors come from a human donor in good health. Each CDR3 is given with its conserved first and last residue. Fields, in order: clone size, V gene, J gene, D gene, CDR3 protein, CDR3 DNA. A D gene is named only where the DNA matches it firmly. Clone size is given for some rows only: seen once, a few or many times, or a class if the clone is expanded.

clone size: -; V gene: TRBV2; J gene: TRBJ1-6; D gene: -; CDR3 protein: CASSAGDSPLHF; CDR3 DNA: TGTGCCAGCAGTGCCGGAGATTCACCCCTCCACTTT
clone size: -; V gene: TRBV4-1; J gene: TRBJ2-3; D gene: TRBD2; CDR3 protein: CASSQDIEGLAPGSDTQYF; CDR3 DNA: TGCGCCAGCAGCCAAGATATAGAGGGACTAGCGCCTGGTAGCGATACGCAGTATTTT
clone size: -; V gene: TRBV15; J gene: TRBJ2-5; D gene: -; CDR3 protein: CATAMSGQETQYF; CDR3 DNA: TGTGCCACCGCCATGTCAGGCCAAGAGACCCAGTACTTC
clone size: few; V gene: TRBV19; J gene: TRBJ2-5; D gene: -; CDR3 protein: CASSQGWETQYF; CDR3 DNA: TGTGCCAGTAGCCAGGGGTGGGAGACCCAGTACTTC
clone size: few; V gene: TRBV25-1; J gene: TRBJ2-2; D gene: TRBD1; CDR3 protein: CASTNPRDRGRVAGELFF; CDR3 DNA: TGTGCCAGCACCAATCCCCGGGACAGGGGGCGAGTAGCCGGGGAGCTGTTTTTT
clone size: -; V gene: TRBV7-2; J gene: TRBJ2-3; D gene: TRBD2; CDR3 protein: CASSFRTSGGKPDTQYF; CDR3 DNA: TGTGCCAGCAGCTTCCGGACTAGCGGGGGGAAACCAGATACGCAGTATTTT
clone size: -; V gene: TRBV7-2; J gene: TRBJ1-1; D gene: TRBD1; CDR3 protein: CASSLASSGGGNTEAFF; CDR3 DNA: TGTGCCAGCAGCTTAGCCTCTTCAGGGGGAGGCAACACTGAAGCTTTCTTT
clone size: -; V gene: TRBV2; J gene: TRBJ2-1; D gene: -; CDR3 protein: CASSTGTRYEQFF; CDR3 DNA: TGTGCCAGCAGTACCGGGACTCGGTATGAGCAGTTCTTC
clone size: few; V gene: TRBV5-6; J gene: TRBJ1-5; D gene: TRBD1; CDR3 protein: CASSPGTGNQPQHF; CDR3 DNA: TGTGCCAGCAGCCCTGGGACAGGCAATCAGCCCCAGCATTTT
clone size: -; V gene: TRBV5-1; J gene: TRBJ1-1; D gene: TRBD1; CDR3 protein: CASSLETGGFTEAFF; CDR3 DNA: TGCGCCAGCAGCCTGGAAACAGGGGGCTTTACTGAAGCTTTCTTT
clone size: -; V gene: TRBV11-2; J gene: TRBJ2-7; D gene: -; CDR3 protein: CASSLDYDRSYEQYF; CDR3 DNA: TGTGCCAGCAGCTTAGATTATGACAGATCCTACGAGCAGTACTTC
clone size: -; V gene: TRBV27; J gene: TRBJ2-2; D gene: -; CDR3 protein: CASSRKGLQVSTGELFF; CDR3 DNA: TGTGCCAGCAGCCGCAAGGGCCTACAGGTATCCACCGGGGAGCTGTTTTTT
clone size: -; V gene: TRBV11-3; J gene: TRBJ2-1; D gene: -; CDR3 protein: CASSLERGKVDNEQFF; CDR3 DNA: TGTGCCAGCAGCTTAGAGAGGGGGAAGGTGGACAATGAGCAGTTCTTC
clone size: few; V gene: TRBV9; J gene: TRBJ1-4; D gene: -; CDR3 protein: CASSVATVGGEKLFF; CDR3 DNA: TGTGCCAGCAGCGTAGCGACAGTGGGTGGTGAAAAACTGTTTTTT
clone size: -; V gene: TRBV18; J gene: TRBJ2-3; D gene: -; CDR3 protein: CASSRRLGADTQYF; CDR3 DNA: TGTGCCAGCTCTCGTAGGTTAGGGGCAGATACGCAGTATTTT
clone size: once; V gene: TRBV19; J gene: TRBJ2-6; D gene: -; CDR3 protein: CASKEGLAAGANVLTF; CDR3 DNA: TGTGCCAGTAAAGAGGGTTTAGCTGCTGGGGCCAACGTCCTGACTTTC
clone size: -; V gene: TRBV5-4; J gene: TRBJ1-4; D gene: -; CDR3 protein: CASSLDLQEKLFF; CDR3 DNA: TGTGCCAGCAGCTTGGACTTACAGGAAAAACTGTTTTTT
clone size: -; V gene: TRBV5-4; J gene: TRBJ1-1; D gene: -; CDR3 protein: CASISTGNTEAFF; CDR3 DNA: TGTGCCAGCATCTCGACAGGGAACACTGAAGCTTTCTTT
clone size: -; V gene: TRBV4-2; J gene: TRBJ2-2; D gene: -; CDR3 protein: CASSQSAISIAGELFF; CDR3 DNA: TGTGCCAGCAGCCAATCCGCTATTTCAATCGCCGGGGAGCTGTTTTTT
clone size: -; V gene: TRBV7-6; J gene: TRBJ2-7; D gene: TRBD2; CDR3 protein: CASSLDGTSGRGLEQYF; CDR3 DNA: TGTGCCAGCAGCTTAGATGGGACTAGCGGGAGGGGCCTCGAGCAGTACTTC
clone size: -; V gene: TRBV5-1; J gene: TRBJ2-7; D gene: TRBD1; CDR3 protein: CASTPDRGNEQYF; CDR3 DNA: TGCGCCAGCACGCCGGACAGGGGGAATGAGCAGTACTTC
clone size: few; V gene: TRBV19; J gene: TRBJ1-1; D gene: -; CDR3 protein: CASRGQLNTEAFF; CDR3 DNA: TGTGCCAGCCGCGGACAGTTAAACACTGAAGCTTTCTTT
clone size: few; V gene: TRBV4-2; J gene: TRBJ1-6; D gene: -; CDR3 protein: CASSQDPGTGGSPLHF; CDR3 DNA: TGTGCCAGCAGCCAAGATCCAGGGACGGGGGGTTCACCCCTCCACTTT
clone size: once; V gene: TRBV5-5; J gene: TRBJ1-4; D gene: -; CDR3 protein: CASSLKLPTNEKLFF; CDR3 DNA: TGTGCCAGCAGCTTGAAACTCCCAACTAATGAAAAACTGTTTTTT
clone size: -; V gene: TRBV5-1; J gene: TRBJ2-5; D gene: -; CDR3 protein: CASSSVGGYQETQYF; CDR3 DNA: TGCGCCAGCAGCTCAGTCGGGGGATACCAAGAGACCCAGTACTTC
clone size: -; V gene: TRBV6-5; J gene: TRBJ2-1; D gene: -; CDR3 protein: CASTRPRDNEQFF; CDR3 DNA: TGTGCCAGCACCAGGCCGCGGGACAATGAGCAGTTCTTC
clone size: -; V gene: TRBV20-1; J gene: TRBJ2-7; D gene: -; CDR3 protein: CGWASVHEQYF; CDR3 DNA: TGCGGTTGGGCTAGCGTCCACGAGCAGTACTTC
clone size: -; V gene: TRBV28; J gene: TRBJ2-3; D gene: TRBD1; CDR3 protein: CASSRTGAQRGRQYF; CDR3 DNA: TGTGCCAGCAGTCGGACAGGGGCTCAACGCGGGAGGCAGTATTTT